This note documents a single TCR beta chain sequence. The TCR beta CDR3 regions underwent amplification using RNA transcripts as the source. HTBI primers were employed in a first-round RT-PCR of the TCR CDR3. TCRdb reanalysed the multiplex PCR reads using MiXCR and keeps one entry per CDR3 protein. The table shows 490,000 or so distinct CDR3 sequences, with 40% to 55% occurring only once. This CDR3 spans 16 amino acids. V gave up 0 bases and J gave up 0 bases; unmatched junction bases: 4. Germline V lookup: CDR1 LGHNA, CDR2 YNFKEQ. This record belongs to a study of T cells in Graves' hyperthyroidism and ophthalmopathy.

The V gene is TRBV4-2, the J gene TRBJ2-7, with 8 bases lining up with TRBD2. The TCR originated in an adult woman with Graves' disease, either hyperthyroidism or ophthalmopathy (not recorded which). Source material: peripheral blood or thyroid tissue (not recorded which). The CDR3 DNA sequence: TGTGCCAGCAGCCAAGATAGCGGGGTATTCTCCTACGAGCAGTACTTC. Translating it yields CASSQDSGVFSYEQYF.